A selection of T cell receptor beta chains follows, all from one sample in a study of CD8 T cells in Susac syndrome. TCRdb independently ran MiXCR on the immunoSEQ multiplex PCR reads; one entry per CDR3 protein. The sample shows about 29,000 distinct CDR3 sequences, approximately 94% of them seen only once. Sample: CD8+ T cells from PBMCs. All receptors come from a human donor in good health. The CDR3 runs from the conserved cysteine through the conserved F or W. D genes are given only for firm matches.

TRBV7-8,TRBJ2-3,TRBD1,CASSPLLQRTGGGDTQYF,TGTGCCAGCAGCCCTCTCCTCCAACGGACAGGGGGCGGCGATACGCAGTATTTT
TRBV9,TRBJ1-1,-,CASSFGGGTEAFF,TGTGCCAGCAGCTTTGGGGGGGGAACTGAAGCTTTCTTT
TRBV27,TRBJ2-7,-,CASRKSSYEQYF,TGTGCCAGCAGAAAAAGCTCCTACGAGCAGTACTTC
TRBV13,TRBJ2-1,-,CASSPRLGGNNEQFF,TGTGCCAGCAGCCCCCGACTAGGGGGAAACAATGAGCAGTTCTTC
TRBV13,TRBJ1-2,-,CASSPYTGMEGYTF,TGTGCCAGCAGCCCCTACACAGGGATGGAAGGCTACACCTTC
TRBV12-3/TRBV12-4,TRBJ1-2,-,CASSSFANYGYTF,TGTGCCAGCAGTAGTTTCGCTAACTATGGCTACACCTTC
TRBV19,TRBJ2-1,-,CASSTRKITSGGDEQFF,TGTGCCAGTAGTACGCGGAAAATCACTAGTGGGGGCGATGAGCAGTTCTTC
TRBV20-1,TRBJ2-3,-,CTIFSRDWGDTQYF,TGCACCATCTTCTCCCGGGACTGGGGAGATACGCAGTATTTT
TRBV5-1,TRBJ2-1,-,CASSFSGAYEQFF,TGCGCCAGCAGCTTCTCGGGAGCTTATGAGCAGTTCTTC
TRBV7-2,TRBJ1-2,TRBD1,CASSLGQGAVSYGYTF,TGTGCCAGCAGCTTGGGGCAGGGGGCTGTAAGCTATGGCTACACCTTC
TRBV6-2/TRBV6-3,TRBJ2-1,-,CASSTPYNEQFF,TGTGCCAGCAGTACCCCGTACAATGAGCAGTTCTTC